The clone carrying this T cell receptor (beta chain) was picked up a small number of times. These data originate in a study of CD8+ T cells in alopecia areata. The CDR3 extends over 16 amino acids. The V gene end was trimmed by 1 base and the J gene end by 2 bases; junction bases not matched to a gene: 5. The germline CDR1 and CDR2 sequences are SGHDT and YYEEEE. RNA was extracted and reverse transcribed into cDNA as the sequencing template. Measured with immunoSEQ multiplex PCR; TCRdb has only the in-frame clones, and not every one. The sample has some 130,000 clones; almost 50% are singletons. The chain couples TRBV5-6 to TRBJ1-5; 8 bases line up with TRBD1. The TCR originated in a human donor with alopecia areata. Specimen: CD8+ T cells sorted from blood, collected at week 0. CDR3 nucleotide sequence: TGTGCCAGCAGCTTGTTTGAGACAGGGGGCAATCAGCCCCAGCATTTT. It translates to CASSLFETGGNQPQHF.